This T cell receptor beta chain was sequenced during a study of Ad26.COV2.S vaccination and SARS-CoV-2 variants. The treatment was: around 19 received Ad26.COV2.S at low or high dose, single or two shots; about 5 received placebo; per-sample allocation not given. Samples came from day 63 after the first vaccine or placebo injection. TCRdb keeps only in-frame clones here, not all; method: immunoSEQ multiplex PCR. The sample yields roughly 680,000 clones, roughly 90% seen once. The CDR3 sequence is 13 residues long. The germline gives CDR1 SGHKS, CDR2 YYEKEE (reference sequence). Trimming removed 2 bases at V and 4 bases at J, with 9 bases between.

The sequence came from a person between 18 and 65 years old who received the Ad26.COV2.S COVID-19 vaccine or a placebo. The specimen was peripheral blood, collected in a trial of Ad26.COV2.S vaccine versus placebo. The V call is TRBV5-5, the J call TRBJ2-5; D possibly corresponds to TRBD2 (6 bases). The CDR3 DNA follows: TGTGCCAGCAGCTTATGGGGAGGAGAGACCCAGTACTTC. It codes for CASSLWGGETQYF.